A single T cell receptor (beta chain) is shown here with its context. It has no known antigen specificity. Base qualities are not at hand, and no much larger clone is one base apart. From its cysteine to its phenylalanine, the CDR3 spans 15 amino acids. The sequence is cut down to CDR3 DNA, 45 bases in frame from base 1. For CDR1 and CDR2, the germline V gene lists MDHEN and SYDVKM. Compared with germline, V lacks 8 bases and J lacks 4 bases; bases without a gene match: 11. The TCR beta CDR3 regions were amplified from the RNA transcripts. For the first round of RT-PCR on the TCR CDR3, the HTBI primer set was used together with the Qiagen OneStep RT-PCR kit. Libraries were constructed in a second round of multiplex PCR, after which size selection and purification were carried out. The libraries were sequenced on an Illumina HiSeq2000 using paired-end 100 bp reads. The paper's data handling went like this. Raw data were processed with SOAPnuke, discarding reads with adapters, uncalled bases, mean Phred below 15, or no exact constant-primer or identifier match. COPE v1.2.5 was used to merge high-quality paired reads, and clonotypes were defined as unique nucleotide sequences. Clonotypes were aligned to IMGT TRBV, TRBD and TRBJ reference segments using MiTCR v1.1. Only V-J combinations with frequency above 0.0001, covering about 99% of repertoires, were analysed. The TCS score was defined as F50 (clonal expansion) divided by E x V (chaos), with BLOSUM62-based TCRdist calculated between CDR3 peptides within each V-J. Welch's t-statistics and random forest reduced fewer than 550 V-J features to 10 to 15, which were used in a naive Bayes classifier (R e1071). The public sequencing data were trimmed at Q25 with fastp and processed into clonotypes with MiXCR by TCRdb, which kept only in-frame beta chains. Each entry is one CDR3 protein sequence, shown with its most common DNA and genes. These V and J calls are TCRdb output, not the study's own analysis. The sample data list about 600,000 distinct CDR3 sequences, and 16% of these were observed just once. More than 3% of the sample is in the top ten clones.

Moderately to severely active disease, a Clinical Activity Score of at least 3, a NOSPECS grade of at least 4, and a duration under 3 months were present in ophthalmopathy patients. Exclusion was applied to patients with uncontrolled infections, other autoimmune diseases, pregnancy or lactation. Diagnoses were based on clinical symptoms, serum thyroxine and TRAb, thyroid ultrasound and orbital computed tomography. PBMCs were isolated from 10 ml of fresh peripheral blood by Ficoll-Paque density gradient centrifugation. Total RNA was extracted with Trizol reagent, and quality was checked on an Agilent 2100 Bioanalyzer. The entry originates in a study of T cells in Graves' hyperthyroidism and ophthalmopathy (dated by TCRdb to the late 2010s). The study in broad terms: Peripheral blood was collected at initial diagnosis, before any treatment. A discovery cohort of roughly 100 patients, roughly 45 with Graves' ophthalmopathy and 57 with stable Graves' hyperthyroidism, was used to find distinguishing TCR V-J signatures. Prospective prediction of ophthalmopathy was tested in an independent validation cohort consisting of some 20 hyperthyroidism patients and around 17 patients who later progressed to ophthalmopathy. For training and testing, the roughly 97 patients in the discovery cohort were randomly divided in a 7:3 ratio. In over five Graves' hyperthyroidism patients, the study also compared T-cell repertoires from thyroid tissue with T-cell repertoires from blood. After sampling, hyperthyroidism patients received methimazole starting at 30 mg daily, and ophthalmopathy patients received high-dose intravenous methylprednisolone. The paper reports TCR Vbeta CDR3 sequencing of some 140 peripheral blood samples: under 45 ophthalmopathy, approximately 74 hyperthyroidism and some 17 progressor patients. Overall results and qualifications from the work: A model built on a 13 V-J signature distinguished ophthalmopathy from stable hyperthyroidism, reaching 85% to 90% sensitivity and approximately 83% specificity in cross-validation and 80%/75% in testing. No statistical method was used to fix the sample size in advance, and group allocation was not hidden from the investigators. Most expanded thyroid clonotypes (frequency above 0.001) were also found in blood, which suggests that blood repertoires may mirror thyroid immune responses. During validation, the model predicted progression to ophthalmopathy a median of around 6 months ahead of onset, with almost 71% sensitivity and less than 85% specificity.

The TCR comes from a woman between 35 and 50 years old with Graves' ophthalmopathy. Recombination connected TRBV28 to TRBJ2-5; the central 9 bases match TRBD2. Sequencing was done on a sample of blood. Here is the DNA: TGTGCCAGCGGTTCTCCAAGCGGGAGGAGAGAGACCCAGTACTTC. It encodes CASGSPSGRRETQYF.